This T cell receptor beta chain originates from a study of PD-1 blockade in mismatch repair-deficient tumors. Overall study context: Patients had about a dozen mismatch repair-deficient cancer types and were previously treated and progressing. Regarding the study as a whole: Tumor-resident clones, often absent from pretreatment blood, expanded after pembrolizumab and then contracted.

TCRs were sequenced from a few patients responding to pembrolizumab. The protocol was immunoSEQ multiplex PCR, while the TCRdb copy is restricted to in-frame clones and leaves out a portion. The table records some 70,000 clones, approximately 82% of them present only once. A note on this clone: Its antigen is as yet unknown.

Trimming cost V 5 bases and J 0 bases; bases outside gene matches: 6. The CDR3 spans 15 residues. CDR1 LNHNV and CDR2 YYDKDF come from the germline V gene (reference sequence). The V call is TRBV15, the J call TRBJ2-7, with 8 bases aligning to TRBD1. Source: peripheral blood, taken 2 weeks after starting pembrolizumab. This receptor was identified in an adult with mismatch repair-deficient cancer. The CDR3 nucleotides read TGTGCCACCAGCGCCAGGACAGGGAGCTCCTACGAGCAGTACTTC. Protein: CATSARTGSSYEQYF.